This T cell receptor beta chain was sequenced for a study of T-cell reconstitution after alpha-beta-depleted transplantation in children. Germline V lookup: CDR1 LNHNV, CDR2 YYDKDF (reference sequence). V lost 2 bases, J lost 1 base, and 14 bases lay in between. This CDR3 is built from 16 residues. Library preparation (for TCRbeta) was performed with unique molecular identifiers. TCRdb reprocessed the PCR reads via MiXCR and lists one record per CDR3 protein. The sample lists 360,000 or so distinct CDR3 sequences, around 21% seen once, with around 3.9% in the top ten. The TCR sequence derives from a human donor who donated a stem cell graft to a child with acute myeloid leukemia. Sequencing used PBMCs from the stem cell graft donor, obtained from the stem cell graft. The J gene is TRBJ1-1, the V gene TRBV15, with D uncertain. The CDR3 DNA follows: TGTGCCACCAGCAGATCGCAAGTTGCTGGGAACACTGAAGCTTTCTTT. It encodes CATSRSQVAGNTEAFF. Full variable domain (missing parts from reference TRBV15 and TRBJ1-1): DAMVIQNPRYQVTQFGKPVTLSCSQTLNHNVMYWYQQKSSQAPKLLFHYYDKDFNNEADTPDNFQSRRPNTSFCFLDIRSPGLGDTAMYLCATSRSQVAGNTEAFFGQGTRLTVV.